These 31 T cell receptor beta chains came from one sample sequenced in a study of breast tumors, draining lymph nodes, adjacent tissues. TCRdb independently ran MiXCR on the multiplex PCR reads; one entry per CDR3 protein. Found here are about 220,000 distinct CDR3 sequences, around 35% of them singletons; the top ten hold over 3.5%. Axillary draining lymph nodes of breast cancer patients supplied the node samples. The sequenced material came from axillary lymph node tissue. The source of these receptors is a female donor with breast cancer. Some clones in this sample may be carry-over from other donors' samples.

As regards this clonotype: One junction end does not reproduce the germline sequence, and a read error may be involved. The V and J genes are TRBV7-7 and TRBJ1-5; 7 bases fit TRBD1. The germline V gene has CDR1 SSHAT and CDR2 FNYEAQ (reference sequence). The CDR3 has 17 amino acids. The chain's CDR3 is CASSLEGIQGGIQPQHF. CDR3 bases: TGTGCTAGCAGCTTAGAAGGGATCCAGGGGGGTATTCAGCCCCAGCATTTT.

As regards this clonotype: The limits of the CDR3 on the DNA are not certain, so only TCRdb's listed CDR3 is given. The rearrangement joins TRBV10-3 to TRBJ1-2; the table calls TRBD1, which could not be checked here. Including both end residues, the CDR3 is 22 amino acids long. Germline lookup yields CDR1 ENHRY and CDR2 SYGVKD. CDR3 sequence: CATGQGAFYEQYFGPGNYGYTF.

This clonotype was detected many times. The chain uses TRBV4-1 and TRBJ1-5; 8 bases agree with TRBD1. V shed 1 base, J shed 5 bases, and the junction held 4 bases outside the gene matches. The CDR3 runs to 15 residues. Germline CDR1 reads MGHRA; CDR2 reads YSYEKL. The CDR3 nucleotides are TGCGCCAGCAGCCAAGGACAGGGGAAAGATCAGCCCCAGCATTTT. As protein: CASSQGQGKDQPQHF.

This clonotype occurred many times. CDR3 amino acids: CSATRGLRVDNEQFF. CDR3 nucleotides: TGCAGTGCTACCCGGGGCCTTCGTGTAGACAATGAGCAGTTCTTC. The J gene is TRBJ2-1, the V gene TRBV20-1, with D perhaps assigned TRBD1 or TRBD2 (5 bases each). The ends were cut back, 4 bases at V and 5 bases at J, with 18 bases in the middle. The CDR3 extends over 15 amino acids. In germline, CDR1 is DFQATT, CDR2 SNEGSKA (reference sequence).

V gene TRBV5-8 combines with J gene TRBJ1-2, with TRBD1 as a possible D gene (6 bases). V dropped 2 bases and J dropped 12 bases, with 17 bases sitting between them. The length of the CDR3 is 13 residues. The germline V gene encodes CDR1 SGHTS and CDR2 YDEGEE. CDR3 residues: CASSLGSGAGNTF. The CDR3 DNA sequence: TGTGCCAGCAGCTTAGGTTCGGGGGCTGGAAACACCTTC. Full variable domain (remainder filled in from reference TRBV5-8 and TRBJ1-2): EAGVTQSPTHLIKTRGQQATLRCSPISGHTSVYWYQQALGLGLQFLLWYDEGEERNRGNFPPRFSGRQFPNYSSELNVNALELEDSALYLCASSLGSGAGNTFGSGTRLTVV.

Note on this clonotype: One junction end does not reproduce the germline sequence, and a read error may be involved. The chain employs TRBV3-1 and TRBJ2-6; TRBD1 is a possible D gene (5 bases). The CDR3 spans 16 residues. Looked up from germline, CDR1 is LGHDT and CDR2 is YNNKEL (reference sequence). CDR3 coding DNA: TGCGCCAGCAGCACCCGAAGTGCCTCTGGGGCCAACATCCTGACTTTC. It codes for CASSTRSASGANILTF.

At least ten counts were recorded for this clonotype. V and J are TRBV24-1 and TRBJ2-7, with TRBD2 matching over 9 bases. This CDR3 has 12 residues. V was clipped by 8 bases and J by 9 bases; unmatched bases: 7. CDR1 is KGHDR and CDR2 is SFDVKD in the germline V gene. CDR3 protein: CATNTPSGMQYF. CDR3 DNA sequence: TGTGCCACCAATACTCCTAGCGGGATGCAGTACTTC.

This clonotype was picked up many times. V and J are TRBV6-6 and TRBJ2-2, with unresolved D. The germline V gene encodes CDR1 MNHNY and CDR2 SVGAGI (reference sequence). Trimming stripped 7 bases from V and 5 bases from J, with 14 bases between. The length of the CDR3 is 14 residues. CDR3 residues: CASIQAMGTGELFF. The CDR3 DNA follows: TGTGCCAGCATCCAAGCGATGGGGACCGGGGAGCTGTTTTTT.

The V gene is TRBV6-4, the J gene TRBJ1-2, with D perhaps matching TRBD1 (5 bases). V was cut by 2 bases and J by 8 bases, with 39 bases left in between. Germline CDR1 reads MRHNA; CDR2 reads SNTAGT. This CDR3 spans 22 amino acids. The CDR3 is CASSDTNLLPVGLAGEGQGYTF. In DNA, the CDR3 is TGTGCCAGCAGTGACACTAACTTGCTCCCGGTTGGACTAGCGGGAGAGGGGCAAGGCTACACCTTC.

The chain has TRBV5-1 and TRBJ1-2; 9 bases are shared with TRBD1. The germline V gene has CDR1 SGHRS and CDR2 YFSETQ. The length of the CDR3 is 15 residues. Trimming removed 2 bases from V and 8 bases from J; junction bases left unmatched: 10. The CDR3 reads CASSFGQGWTRGYTF. The CDR3 nucleotides are TGCGCCAGCAGCTTCGGACAGGGGTGGACTCGCGGCTACACCTTC. Looking up the rest from reference TRBV5-1 and TRBJ1-2 gives the full variable domain: KAGVTQTPRYLIKTRGQQVTLSCSPISGHRSVSWYQQTPGQGLQFLFEYFSETQRNKGNFPGRFSGRQFSNSRSEMNVSTLELGDSALYLCASSFGQGWTRGYTFGSGTRLTVV.

The chain uses TRBV27 and TRBJ2-7; TRBD1 aligns across 9 bases. The CDR3 consists of 14 residues. The trim removed 7 bases at V and 5 bases at J, leaving 9 bases unmatched. The germline V gene has CDR1 MNHEY and CDR2 SMNVEV (reference sequence). In nucleotides, the CDR3 is TGTGCCAGCACCCGGGGACAGGGAAACGACGAGCAGTACTTC. It translates to CASTRGQGNDEQYF.

In this sample, this clonotype turned up many times. This sequence joins TRBV7-6 and TRBJ1-6; possibly TRBD1 for D (6 bases). Germline assignment: CDR1 SGHVS and CDR2 FNYEAQ. The CDR3 consists of 17 residues. V was trimmed by 5 bases and J by 4 bases, leaving 18 bases between them. Here the CDR3 reads CASSPNPGTMYNSPLHF. The CDR3 nucleotides are TGTGCCAGCAGCCCCAACCCTGGGACAATGTATAATTCACCCCTCCACTTT.

Of note for this clonotype: This may be a read error: a much more frequent sequence differs by one nucleotide. The chain combines TRBV19 with TRBJ1-2, with 8 bases matching TRBD1. The CDR3 contains 18 residues. Germline V gene sequence: CDR1 LNHDA, CDR2 SQIVND (reference sequence). CDR3 DNA sequence: TGTGCCAGTATCGACCATACCTTAGGCAGGGGGCGCGACTATGGCTCCACCTTC. It translates to CASIDHTLGRGRDYGSTF.

This clonotype was seen ten or more times. In nucleotides, the CDR3 is TGTGCCAGCAGCGGAGGGGTGAACACCGGGGAGCTGTTTTTT. It translates to CASSGGVNTGELFF. This rearrangement joins TRBV5-5 to TRBJ2-2; a weak D match, TRBD2 (6 bases). The length of the CDR3 is 14 residues. V lost 4 bases and J 1 base, leaving 8 bases between the germline ends. Germline V gene sequence: CDR1 SGHKS, CDR2 YYEKEE (reference sequence).

This clonotype was observed a handful of times. This chain links TRBV6-5 with TRBJ1-3; TRBD1 might be the D (6 bases). Germline V lookup: CDR1 MNHEY, CDR2 SVGAGI. Trimming removed 6 bases at V and 1 base at J, with 13 bases between. The CDR3 loop spans 15 amino acids. This CDR3 reads CASRLTGSSGNTIYF. The CDR3 nucleotides are TGTGCCAGCAGATTGACAGGATCGTCTGGAAACACCATATATTTT.

V and J are TRBV11-3 and TRBJ2-1, with TRBD2 as a possible D gene (6 bases). Germline CDR1 reads SGHNT; CDR2 reads YENEEA. The CDR3 consists of 14 residues. The germline V and J ends were trimmed by 2 bases and 6 bases, with 11 bases remaining between them. In nucleotides, the CDR3 is TGTGCCAGCAGCTTACGGGAGCCCCTCAATGAGCAGTTCTTC. It translates to CASSLREPLNEQFF.

This clonotype was detected a few times. Since a much larger clone is just one base distant, this may be a read error. The genes are TRBV20-1 and TRBJ1-5, with D maybe TRBD1 (6 bases). This CDR3 comprises 14 residues. Germline-derived CDR1 and CDR2 are DFQATT and SNEGSKA (reference sequence). DNA of the CDR3: TGCAGTGCTAGGGCAGGGGAAGTCAATCCGCCCCAGCATTTT. This encodes CSARAGEVNPPQHF.

Many counts were recorded for this clonotype. The chain links TRBV7-8 to TRBJ1-6, with unresolved D. V was cut by 10 bases and J by 7 bases, with 14 bases left in between. Germline V CDR1 and CDR2: SGHVS, FQNEAQ. The CDR3 is made up of 13 amino acids. The CDR3 sequence: CAITDGFNSPLHF. DNA of the CDR3: TGTGCCATTACGGACGGATTCAATTCACCCCTCCACTTT.

This clonotype was counted many times. The rearrangement uses TRBV11-3 and TRBJ1-2, with a tentative D call TRBD1 (5 bases). The CDR3 length is 14 residues. Germline CDR1 is SGHNT and CDR2 is YENEEA. V lost 2 bases and J lost 4, with 11 bases in between. The CDR3 is CASSLITGTYGYTF. The CDR3 region has the DNA TGTGCCAGCAGCTTAATTACTGGGACCTATGGCTACACCTTC.

This clonotype has just a few counts. The junction departs from the called germline gene at one end, perhaps through a read error. V is TRBV11-3 and J is TRBJ2-2; TRBD2 might be the D (5 bases). This CDR3 region has 14 residues. From germline, CDR1 is SGHNT and CDR2 YENEEA. CDR3 DNA sequence: TGTGCCAGCAGCGTAGAGAGGGCAACCGGGGAGCTGTTTTTT. It is translated as CASSVERATGELFF. The full variable domain, completed using reference TRBV11-3 and TRBJ2-2, is EAGVVQSPRYKIIEKKQPVAFWCNPISGHNTLYWYLQNLGQGPELLIRYENEEAVDDSQLPKDRFSAERLKGVDSTLKIQPAELGDSAVYLCASSVERATGELFFGEGSRLTVL.

Many counts were recorded for this clonotype. The chain combines TRBV3-1 with TRBJ2-5; 7 bases match TRBD2. After removal of 3 bases from V and 7 bases from J, the junction contained 8 bases not matched to a gene. CDR3 length equals 14 residues. Germline V gene sequence: CDR1 LGHDT, CDR2 YNNKEL (reference sequence). CDR3 nucleotide sequence: TGTGCCAGCAGCCAGGGACTACCTTCAGGGACCCAGTACTTC. Residues: CASSQGLPSGTQYF.

The genes are TRBV24-1 and TRBJ1-2, with 11 nucleotides matching TRBD1. The ends lost 5 bases at V and 6 bases at J; junction bases unmatched: 13. Germline values: CDR1 KGHDR, CDR2 SFDVKD. The CDR3 length is 17 residues. The CDR3 DNA reads TGTGCCACCAGTGGGAAAAGGGGGGACAGGGGGGTAAATGGCTACACCTTC. Amino acid sequence: CATSGKRGDRGVNGYTF.

Comments on this clonotype: This may be a read error, as it is one base from a much larger clone. V is TRBV11-3 and J is TRBJ2-1; 9 bases align to TRBD2. This CDR3 region has 16 residues. Germline assignment: CDR1 SGHNT and CDR2 YENEEA. V shed 5 bases, J shed 2 bases, and the junction held 7 bases outside the gene matches. CDR3 sequence: CASSQGGTSPYNEQFF. In DNA form, the CDR3 reads TGTGCCAGCAGCCAAGGCGGGACTAGCCCCTACAATGAGCAGTTCTTC.

This clonotype was detected ten times or more. V is TRBV15 and J is TRBJ1-5; no clear D. The germline V gene encodes CDR1 LNHNV and CDR2 YYDKDF (reference sequence). The length of the CDR3 is 15 residues. Trimming took 0 bases from V and 4 from J, leaving 10 bases between them. In DNA form, the CDR3 reads TGTGCCACCAGCAGAGATTCAGGTGATAATCAGCCCCAGCATTTT. Translation gives CATSRDSGDNQPQHF.

Worth noting for this clonotype: A much more abundant neighbour one base away suggests this may be a read error. This chain connects TRBV6-5 to TRBJ2-7; D remains ambiguous. Germline CDR1 reads MNHEY; CDR2 reads SVGAGI. CDR3 length equals 13 residues. V dropped 5 bases and J dropped 1 base, with 9 bases sitting between them. CDR3 sequence: CASSHTRSYEQYF. As DNA, the CDR3 is TGTGCCAGCAGTCATACAAGATCCTACGAGCAGTACTTC.

This clonotype has ten or more counts. J is TRBJ2-1 and V is TRBV24-1; no reliable D call. The CDR3 consists of 11 residues. V was cut by 4 bases and J by 8 bases, with 5 bases left in between. Germline V gives CDR1 KGHDR, CDR2 SFDVKD. DNA of the CDR3: TGTGCCACCAGTGAGTTCGATGAGCAGTTCTTC. It translates to CATSEFDEQFF.

The table lists this clonotype with many counts. The chain is built from TRBV15 and TRBJ2-5; 8 bases match TRBD1. With 5 bases clipped from V and 6 bases from J, the junction kept 11 bases outside the gene matches. The germline V gene encodes CDR1 LNHNV and CDR2 YYDKDF (reference sequence). CDR3 length equals 15 residues. CDR3 nucleotide sequence: TGTGCCACCAGCTCCCACGGACAGGGCACCCAGACCCAGTACTTC. Protein product: CATSSHGQGTQTQYF.

This clonotype was counted ten times or more. The J gene is TRBJ1-6, the V gene TRBV4-1; D gene unclear. CDR3 length: 13 residues. Deletions cut 1 base from V and 7 bases from J, with 5 bases between. Germline V lookup: CDR1 MGHRA, CDR2 YSYEKL. The chain's CDR3 is CASSQVLNSPLHF. The CDR3 DNA follows: TGCGCCAGCAGCCAAGTTCTCAATTCACCCCTCCACTTT.

This clonotype showed up many times. A read error may explain this, as a much larger clone is one base away. The chain recombines TRBV7-3 with TRBJ2-5; TRBD2 matches 9 bases. There are 15 residues in the CDR3. From germline, CDR1 is SGHTA and CDR2 FQGTGA. DNA for the CDR3: TGTGCCAGCAGCTTAGGGCGGGGGGGCCCAGAGACCCAGCACTTC. Encoded protein: CASSLGRGGPETQHF.

Notes on this clonotype: This may be a read error: a much more frequent sequence differs by one nucleotide. This chain connects TRBV7-4 to TRBJ2-5; TRBD2 matches 8 bases. Looked up from germline, CDR1 is SGHVT and CDR2 is SQSDAQ. The CDR3 is 16 amino acids. CDR3 nucleotide sequence: TGCGCCAGCAGCATGGTCCGGGGGGGGTCCGTAGAGACCCAGTACTTC. This gives the protein CASSMVRGGSVETQYF.

The V and J genes are TRBV9 and TRBJ1-2, with a tentative D call TRBD1 (6 bases). The CDR3 contains 13 residues. V shed 0 bases and J shed 12 bases, with 15 bases lying between them. Germline V gene sequence: CDR1 SGDLS, CDR2 YYNGEE. CDR3 region: CASSVVEGVGNTF. In nucleotides, the CDR3 is TGTGCCAGCAGCGTAGTTGAGGGGGTTGGAAACACCTTC.